Listed below are T cell receptor beta chains from one sample, sequenced in a study of T-cell memory formation after mild COVID-19. One entry per CDR3 protein, called by TCRdb with MiXCR from the 5' RACE reads. The table records 150,000 to 200,000 distinct CDR3 sequences, 30% to 35% of them present only once. The sequenced sample consisted of PBMCs or a T cell subset sorted from them (not recorded which). Receptor source: an adult woman who had mild COVID-19 (a few samples of this study predate the infection). Cell type and time point are not known. Both conserved end residues are part of each CDR3. Each record gives: V gene, D gene, clone size, J gene, CDR3 protein, CDR3 DNA. A D gene is named only where the DNA matches it firmly. For some rows the clone size is stated as once, few or many, or as a class when expanded; others skip it.

>TRBV11-2|NA|NA|TRBJ2-3
CASTQSTDTQYF
TGTGCCAGCACCCAAAGCACAGATACGCAGTATTTT
>TRBV5-1|NA|few|TRBJ2-2
CASSLAWAEAGELFF
TGCGCCAGCAGCTTGGCCTGGGCCGAGGCCGGGGAGCTGTTTTTT
>TRBV12-3/TRBV12-4|TRBD2|NA|TRBJ2-7
CASTPGLAGGQHEQYF
TGTGCCAGCACCCCGGGACTAGCGGGGGGGCAACACGAGCAGTACTTC
>TRBV5-1|NA|NA|TRBJ2-3
CASRTATDTQYF
TGCGCCAGCCGAACCGCAACAGATACGCAGTATTTT
>TRBV7-8|NA|NA|TRBJ2-5
CASSPGNSGVQETQYF
TGTGCCAGCAGCCCCGGGAATAGCGGAGTACAAGAGACCCAGTACTTC
>TRBV4-2|TRBD2|NA|TRBJ2-3
CASSQGRGGNTDTQYF
TGTGCCAGCAGCCAAGGTCGGGGGGGGAACACAGATACGCAGTATTTT
>TRBV6-5|TRBD2|few|TRBJ2-1
CASSLGLAGVGEQFF
TGTGCCAGCAGTCTGGGACTAGCGGGAGTTGGTGAGCAGTTCTTC
>TRBV7-6|TRBD2|NA|TRBJ2-1
CASSWTTSDHEQFF
TGTGCCAGCAGCTGGACGACTAGCGACCATGAGCAGTTCTTC
>TRBV20-1|TRBD1|few|TRBJ1-1
CSATTGGTEAFF
TGCAGTGCTACGACAGGGGGCACTGAAGCTTTCTTT
>TRBV25-1|TRBD2|few|TRBJ2-5
CASSEFRGGFKETQYF
TGTGCCAGCAGTGAATTTCGGGGGGGCTTCAAAGAGACCCAGTACTTC
>TRBV2|NA|NA|TRBJ2-4
CASVRWALAKNIQYF
TGTGCCAGCGTGAGATGGGCCCTAGCCAAAAACATTCAGTACTTC
>TRBV5-1|NA|NA|TRBJ1-1
CASSLRMNTEAFF
TGCGCCAGCAGCTTGAGGATGAACACTGAAGCTTTCTTT
>TRBV24-1|TRBD2|NA|TRBJ2-7
CATKEKDPSGGSDEQYF
TGTGCCACCAAGGAGAAGGACCCTAGCGGGGGATCTGACGAGCAGTACTTC
>TRBV10-3|NA|NA|TRBJ2-1
CAISESAAYNEQFF
TGTGCCATCAGTGAGTCGGCGGCATACAATGAGCAGTTCTTC
>TRBV7-6|NA|NA|TRBJ2-2
CASSSPTGWTGELFF
TGTGCCAGCAGCTCCCCGACAGGATGGACCGGGGAGCTGTTTTTT
>TRBV11-3|TRBD2|NA|TRBJ2-3
CASSHDRTSGTTDTQYF
TGTGCCAGCAGCCACGACCGGACTAGCGGAACCACAGATACGCAGTATTTT
>TRBV6-2/TRBV6-3|NA|NA|TRBJ2-2
CASSNGLNTGELFF
TGTGCCAGCAGCAACGGGTTGAACACCGGGGAGCTGTTTTTT
>TRBV20-1|NA|NA|TRBJ2-7
CSARRRASYEQYF
TGCAGTGCTAGGCGCAGGGCCTCCTACGAGCAGTACTTC
>TRBV5-1|NA|NA|TRBJ2-1
CASSPVIGLLYNEQFF
TGCGCCAGCAGCCCCGTTATAGGACTACTGTACAATGAGCAGTTCTTC
>TRBV3-1|NA|few|TRBJ1-2
CASSHRTVSYGYTF
TGTGCCAGCAGCCACCGGACAGTCAGCTATGGCTACACCTTC
>TRBV29-1|TRBD2|NA|TRBJ2-7
CSVEVGGTYEQYF
TGCAGCGTTGAGGTGGGGGGGACCTACGAGCAGTACTTC
>TRBV5-5|NA|NA|TRBJ1-2
CASSLASNGGYGYTF
TGTGCCAGCAGCTTGGCATCCAACGGGGGCTATGGCTACACCTTC
>TRBV12-5|NA|NA|TRBJ2-7
CASGLTLGYEEFPYEQYF
TGTGCTAGTGGTTTGACCTTGGGTTATGAAGAATTTCCCTACGAGCAGTACTTC
>TRBV20-1|NA|NA|TRBJ2-5
CSARVAVWREYVETQYF
TGCAGTGCTAGAGTGGCAGTCTGGAGGGAATATGTGGAGACCCAGTACTTC
>TRBV12-3/TRBV12-4|NA|NA|TRBJ2-3
CASSLGGPTDTQYF
TGTGCCAGCAGTTTGGGGGGACCCACAGATACGCAGTATTTT
>TRBV9|TRBD2|few|TRBJ2-2
CASSVAPGGDRRAGELFF
TGTGCCAGCAGCGTAGCTCCCGGGGGGGACCGTCGTGCCGGGGAGCTGTTTTTT
>TRBV14|NA|many|TRBJ2-1
CASSQVRTLVNEQFF
TGTGCCAGCAGCCAAGTTCGAACTCTAGTAAATGAGCAGTTCTTC
>TRBV24-1|NA|NA|TRBJ2-5
CATSEGQTYQETQYF
TGTGCCACCAGTGAAGGACAGACCTACCAAGAGACCCAGTACTTC
>TRBV7-2|NA|many|TRBJ2-7
CASSSQGMSGSYEQYF
TGTGCCAGCAGCTCGCAGGGGATGTCGGGGTCCTACGAGCAGTACTTC
>TRBV11-3|NA|NA|TRBJ2-1
CASSLGSTQEEQFF
TGTGCCAGCAGCTTAGGGTCCACACAGGAAGAGCAGTTCTTC
>TRBV3-1|NA|NA|TRBJ1-5
CASSLGPTNQPQHF
TGTGCCAGCAGCCTCGGCCCTACTAATCAGCCCCAGCATTTT
>TRBV7-9|NA|NA|TRBJ2-1
CASSPTRTGLNEQFF
TGTGCCAGCAGCCCAACAAGGACCGGTTTGAATGAGCAGTTCTTC
>TRBV20-1|NA|NA|TRBJ1-5
CSARQAPGRSQHF
TGCAGTGCTAGACAGGCCCCCGGGCGATCCCAGCATTTT
>TRBV18|NA|NA|TRBJ1-1
CASSPLGQGSTEAFF
TGTGCCAGCTCACCATTGGGCCAGGGGAGCACTGAAGCTTTCTTT
>TRBV20-1|TRBD2|NA|TRBJ2-7
CSARAGGLATYEQYF
TGCAGTGCTAGAGCTGGGGGACTAGCTACCTACGAGCAGTACTTC
>TRBV7-8|NA|many|TRBJ2-4
CASSYPDSLAKNIQYF
TGTGCCAGCAGTTATCCAGACTCCCTAGCCAAAAACATTCAGTACTTC
>TRBV27|NA|NA|TRBJ2-1
CASSLYPYNEQFF
TGTGCCAGCAGTTTATATCCTTACAATGAGCAGTTCTTC
>TRBV7-9|NA|NA|TRBJ2-3
CASVSRTGSTDTQYF
TGTGCCAGCGTCTCCCGTACAGGTAGCACAGATACGCAGTATTTT
>TRBV6-2/TRBV6-3|TRBD1|NA|TRBJ2-7
CASSLQGASHEQYF
TGTGCCAGCAGCTTACAGGGGGCTTCCCACGAGCAGTACTTC
>TRBV6-2/TRBV6-3|TRBD2|NA|TRBJ2-2
CASSYPRTSGYTGELFF
TGTGCCAGCAGTTACCCTCGGACTAGCGGGTACACCGGGGAGCTGTTTTTT
>TRBV6-5|NA|NA|TRBJ1-2
CASSLSGYNYGYTF
TGTGCCAGCAGTTTATCAGGCTATAACTATGGCTACACCTTC
>TRBV5-1|TRBD1|NA|TRBJ1-1
CASSSGPGTVNTEAFF
TGCGCCAGCAGCTCCGGTCCCGGGACAGTGAACACTGAAGCTTTCTTT
>TRBV24-1|TRBD1|NA|TRBJ1-4
CATSPGTGRTNEKLFF
TGTGCCACCAGTCCCGGGACAGGCCGAACTAATGAAAAACTGTTTTTT
>TRBV7-2|NA|NA|TRBJ1-3
CASSLNGGMGVRNTIYF
TGTGCCAGCAGCTTAAACGGCGGGATGGGGGTCCGAAACACCATATATTTT
>TRBV4-3|NA|NA|TRBJ1-1
CASSLMSLTEETRMNTEAFF
TGCGCCAGCAGCCTCATGAGCTTGACAGAAGAGACTCGAATGAACACTGAAGCTTTCTTT
>TRBV6-2/TRBV6-3|TRBD2|few|TRBJ2-1
CASSPLGAGASYNEQFF
TGTGCCAGCAGCCCCTTAGGAGCGGGAGCCTCCTACAATGAGCAGTTCTTC
>TRBV3-1|TRBD1|few|TRBJ1-1
CASSRGTGGGYTEAFF
TGTGCCAGCAGCCGAGGGACAGGGGGCGGGTACACTGAAGCTTTCTTT
>TRBV20-1|TRBD2|few|TRBJ2-4
CSAREASGVNIQYF
TGCAGTGCTAGAGAGGCTAGCGGGGTGAACATTCAGTACTTC
>TRBV4-1|TRBD1|NA|TRBJ1-2
CASSHRDSYGYTF
TGCGCCAGCAGCCATAGGGACAGCTATGGCTACACCTTC
>TRBV12-3/TRBV12-4|TRBD1|NA|TRBJ1-1
CASSPTTGGGTEAFF
TGTGCCAGCAGTCCGACGACAGGGGGAGGCACTGAAGCTTTCTTT
>TRBV19|NA|NA|TRBJ1-2
CASSISADYYGYTF
TGTGCCAGTAGTATTAGCGCTGATTACTATGGCTACACCTTC
>TRBV19|NA|NA|TRBJ1-1
CASSAWTAGTEAFF
TGTGCCAGTAGCGCCTGGACGGCGGGCACTGAAGCTTTCTTT
>TRBV6-2/TRBV6-3|NA|few|TRBJ1-2
CASMRQPYGYTF
TGTGCCAGCATGAGGCAGCCCTATGGCTACACCTTC
>TRBV4-1|TRBD2|NA|TRBJ2-5
CASSRSSGGSQETQYF
TGCGCCAGCAGCCGTTCTAGCGGGGGATCGCAAGAGACCCAGTACTTC